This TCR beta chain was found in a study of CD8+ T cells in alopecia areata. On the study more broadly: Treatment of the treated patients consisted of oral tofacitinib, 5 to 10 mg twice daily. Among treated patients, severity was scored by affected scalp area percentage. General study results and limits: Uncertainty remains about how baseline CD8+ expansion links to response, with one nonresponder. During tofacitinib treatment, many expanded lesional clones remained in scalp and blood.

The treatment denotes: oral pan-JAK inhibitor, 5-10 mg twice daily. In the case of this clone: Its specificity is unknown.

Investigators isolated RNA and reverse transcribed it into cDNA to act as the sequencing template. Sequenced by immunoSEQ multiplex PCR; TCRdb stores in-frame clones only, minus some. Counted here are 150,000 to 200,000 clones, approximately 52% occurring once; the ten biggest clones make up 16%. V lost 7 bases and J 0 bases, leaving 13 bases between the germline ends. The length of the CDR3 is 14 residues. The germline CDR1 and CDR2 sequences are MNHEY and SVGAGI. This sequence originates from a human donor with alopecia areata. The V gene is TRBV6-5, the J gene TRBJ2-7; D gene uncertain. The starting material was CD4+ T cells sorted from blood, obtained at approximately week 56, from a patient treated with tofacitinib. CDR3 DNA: TGTGCCAGCATGTACGTCAGAAGCTCCTACGAGCAGTACTTC. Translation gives CASMYVRSSYEQYF.